A selection of T cell receptor beta chains follows, all from one sample in a study of glioma-infiltrating T cells after dendritic cell vaccination. Repertoires were generated with immunoSEQ multiplex PCR, while TCRdb's copy carries only in-frame clones and drops some. The profile shows 25,000 to 35,000 clones, roughly 90% of them singletons. The sequenced sample was blood, obtained before dendritic cell vaccination. Receptor source: a human donor with glioblastoma. The CDR3 runs from the conserved cysteine through the conserved F or W. The D gene is left open where the match is weak. The size of a clone is reported for some rows only, either as once, few or many, or as a class for expanded clones.

d_call	v_call	j_call	clone_size	cdr3_aa	cdr3_nt
-	TRBV19	TRBJ1-2	-	CASSEATYGYTF	TGTGCCAGTAGTGAGGCAACCTATGGCTACACCTTC
TRBD2	TRBV7-2	TRBJ2-1	-	CASSLAERTSGGEQFF	TGTGCCAGCAGCTTAGCTGAGAGGACTAGCGGGGGCGAGCAGTTCTTC
-	TRBV6-5	TRBJ2-7	few	CASSYPETYEQYF	TGTGCCAGCAGTTACCCGGAGACCTACGAGCAGTACTTC
-	TRBV6-1	TRBJ1-6	-	CASSELGLPLHF	TGTGCCAGCAGTGAACTTGGCTTACCCCTCCACTTT
-	TRBV5-1	TRBJ2-7	-	CASSLPKGRISYEQYF	TGCGCCAGCAGCTTGCCGAAGGGGCGAATATCCTACGAGCAGTACTTC
-	TRBV5-6	TRBJ1-1	once	CASSWGRGAEAFF	TGTGCCAGCAGTTGGGGTAGGGGCGCTGAAGCTTTCTTT
-	TRBV5-8	TRBJ1-4	-	CASSLGEGRQLFF	TGTGCCAGCAGCTTGGGAGAGGGCAGGCAACTGTTTTTT
-	TRBV7-8	TRBJ1-5	-	CASSLALYQPQHF	TGTGCCAGCAGCTTAGCGTTATATCAGCCCCAGCATTTT
TRBD1	TRBV29-1	TRBJ1-5	-	CSGPGTGDGQPQHF	TGCAGCGGTCCCGGGACAGGGGATGGTCAGCCCCAGCATTTT
TRBD1	TRBV7-9	TRBJ2-7	once	CAVTTGGDYEQYF	TGTGCCGTGACTACAGGGGGCGACTACGAGCAGTACTTC
TRBD1	TRBV30	TRBJ1-2	-	CALAGGGYGYTF	TGTGCCTTGGCAGGGGGCGGATATGGCTACACCTTC
-	TRBV6-5	TRBJ2-7	-	CASGALEQYF	TGTGCCAGCGGGGCATTGGAGCAGTACTTC
TRBD2	TRBV2	TRBJ2-7	once	CATQATSGTFYEQYF	TGTGCCACCCAGGCGACTAGCGGGACCTTCTACGAGCAGTACTTC
-	TRBV15	TRBJ2-2	-	CATSRGQSANTGELFF	TGTGCCACCAGCAGAGGACAGTCGGCAAACACCGGGGAGCTGTTTTTT
-	TRBV7-9	TRBJ1-5	-	CASSGANQPQHF	TGTGCCAGCAGCGGGGCCAATCAGCCCCAGCATTTT
-	TRBV5-1	TRBJ2-3	few	CASSFQTGGVDTQYF	TGCGCCAGCAGCTTTCAGACGGGGGGCGTGGATACGCAGTATTTT
TRBD1	TRBV11-2	TRBJ2-7	-	CASSHPGGDYEQYF	TGTGCCAGCAGCCACCCAGGGGGCGATTACGAGCAGTACTTC
-	TRBV30	TRBJ1-2	once	CAWSVGYGYTF	TGTGCCTGGAGCGTCGGCTATGGCTACACCTTC
TRBD2	TRBV11-3	TRBJ2-4	-	CASSHTHGGNIQYF	TGTGCCAGCAGTCACACCCACGGGGGGAACATTCAGTACTTC
-	TRBV6-6	TRBJ1-1	-	CASRRPQGPDEAFF	TGTGCCAGCAGACGACCACAGGGTCCTGATGAAGCTTTCTTT
TRBD1	TRBV7-8	TRBJ2-1	-	CASSLGGQSSYNEQFF	TGTGCCAGCAGCTTAGGGGGACAGAGCTCCTACAATGAGCAGTTCTTC
-	TRBV12-5	TRBJ2-7	-	CASGLKHEQYF	TGTGCTAGTGGTTTAAAGCACGAGCAGTACTTC